These 32 T cell receptor beta chains originate from one sample sequenced in a study of shared clonotypes between healthy human individuals. Libraries were prepared by immunoSEQ multiplex PCR; TCRdb keeps only in-frame clonotypes and omits some of them. The sample holds roughly 2.4 million clones, almost 96% seen once. The material sequenced was naive CD4+ T cells sorted from blood. Subset given: CD45RA+ positively selected. Receptors originate from a man between 18 and 35 years old in good health.

With regard to this clone: Additional DNA sequences in this sample encode the identical CDR3. The chain couples TRBV27 to TRBJ1-5; D unclear. The V gene's germline CDR1 is MNHEY and CDR2 SMNVEV (reference sequence). V was clipped by 6 bases and J by 0 bases, with 6 bases between them. CDR3 length equals 13 residues. This chain's CDR3 is CASSINSNQPQHF. CDR3 nucleotide sequence: TGTGCCAGCAGCATTAATAGCAATCAGCCCCAGCATTTT.

The chain joins TRBV7-2 to TRBJ2-1; D not certain. V lost 1 base and J lost 5, with 9 bases in between. CDR1 and CDR2 from the germline V gene are SGHTA and FQGNSA. The CDR3 length is 14 residues. CDR3 nucleotides: TGTGCCAGCAGCTTAGAATTCAGTGACAATGAGCAGTTCTTC. Protein product: CASSLEFSDNEQFF.

The chain combines TRBV6-5 with TRBJ1-4; the match to TRBD1 covers 9 bases. The CDR3 has 13 residues. Germline lookup yields CDR1 MNHEY and CDR2 SVGAGI. V lost 10 bases, J lost 6 bases, and 6 bases stayed unmatched. CDR3 protein: CATRTGAHEKLFF. Written as DNA, the CDR3 is TGTGCCACCAGGACAGGGGCACATGAAAAACTGTTTTTT.

The rearrangement links TRBV7-2 to TRBJ1-1; D unclear. This CDR3 is 9 amino acids long. V dropped 5 bases and J dropped 7 bases, with 2 bases sitting between them. Germline loops: CDR1 SGHTA, CDR2 FQGNSA. The chain's CDR3 is CASSHEAFF. The CDR3 DNA sequence: TGTGCCAGCAGCCATGAAGCTTTCTTT.

The V and J genes are TRBV2 and TRBJ2-2; no definite D call. The CDR3 has 14 residues. The V and J ends lost 2 bases and 6 bases respectively, with 10 bases between them. Germline V gives CDR1 SNHLY, CDR2 FYNNEI. The CDR3 sequence is CASSEPNRAGELFF. DNA of the CDR3: TGTGCCAGCAGTGAACCGAATAGGGCCGGGGAGCTGTTTTTT.

For this clone: This sample includes further DNA sequences coding for the same CDR3. The V call is TRBV2, the J call TRBJ2-3; 9 nucleotides align to TRBD1. V lost 5 bases and J lost 1; bases outside the gene matches: 4. The CDR3 length is 15 residues. Germline V gives CDR1 SNHLY, CDR2 FYNNEI. The CDR3 region has the DNA TGTGCCAGCAGTACGGACAGGGGTGGCACAGATACGCAGTATTTT. It yields the protein CASSTDRGGTDTQYF.

A note on this clone: This CDR3 is also generated by other DNA sequences in the sample. V usage is TRBV5-1 and J usage is TRBJ2-1; 13 bases fit TRBD2. The germline V gene encodes CDR1 SGHRS and CDR2 YFSETQ. Trimming took 2 bases from V and 8 from J; bases not matched to a gene: 1. The CDR3 loop spans 14 amino acids. CDR3 protein: CASSLGLAGDEQFF. The CDR3 DNA reads TGCGCCAGCAGCTTAGGACTAGCGGGGGATGAGCAGTTCTTC.

The chain has TRBV5-1 and TRBJ2-5; D is tentatively TRBD1 or TRBD2 (7 bases each). The CDR3 is 15 residues long. Germline values: CDR1 SGHRS, CDR2 YFSETQ. Trimming left V 0 bases short and J 2 bases short, with 11 bases between. The CDR3 here is CASSLEQGGQETQYF. The CDR3, as DNA: TGCGCCAGCAGCTTGGAGCAGGGGGGGCAAGAGACCCAGTACTTC.

The J gene is TRBJ1-2, the V gene TRBV15; no firm D call. V was cut by 0 bases and J by 7 bases, with 3 bases left in between. The CDR3 runs to 11 residues. From germline, CDR1 is LNHNV and CDR2 YYDKDF (reference sequence). The CDR3 reads CATSRDSGYTF. CDR3 sequence (DNA): TGTGCCACCAGCAGAGATAGTGGCTACACCTTC.

This clone was seen only once. The gene calls are TRBV7-9 and TRBJ1-1; no definite D call. CDR1 and CDR2 from the germline V gene are SEHNR and FQNEAQ (reference sequence). The CDR3 consists of 13 residues. V lost 0 bases and J lost 4, with 6 bases in between. For the CDR3, the DNA is TGTGCCAGCAGCTTAGCGGTTACCACTGAAGCTTTCTTT. As protein: CASSLAVTTEAFF.

This chain joins TRBV19 and TRBJ1-1; TRBD1 might be the D (5 bases). The germline V gene encodes CDR1 LNHDA and CDR2 SQIVND (reference sequence). The length of the CDR3 is 14 residues. Trimming left V 3 bases short and J 1 base short, with 9 bases between. CDR3 DNA: TGTGCCAGTAGTATCTACAGGAGGAACACTGAAGCTTTCTTT. Protein sequence: CASSIYRRNTEAFF.

Only one count was recorded for this clone. The sample contains more than one DNA sequence encoding this CDR3. The CDR3 region has the DNA TGCGCCAGCAGCTTGGGTACAGGGGGCGAAGAGACCCAGTACTTC. Translation: CASSLGTGGEETQYF. The genes are TRBV5-1 and TRBJ2-5, with 9 nucleotides matching TRBD1. This CDR3 region has 15 residues. V was pared by 0 bases and J by 3 bases, with 3 bases of the junction left unmatched. CDR1 is SGHRS, CDR2 YFSETQ, per germline.

V and J are TRBV6-1 and TRBJ1-4; D is undetermined. Per germline, CDR1 MNHNS and CDR2 SASEGT. This CDR3 is 11 amino acids long. V lost 2 bases to trimming and J lost 11 bases, with 6 bases between them. CDR3 amino acids: CASSELGKLFF. The DNA of the CDR3 is TGTGCCAGCAGTGAACTGGGGAAACTGTTTTTT.

This clone was counted once. The rearrangement joins TRBV10-1 to TRBJ2-5; TRBD2 is a possible D gene (5 bases). The germline V and J ends were trimmed by 4 bases and 0 bases, with 6 bases remaining between them. Germline loops: CDR1 WNHNN, CDR2 SYGVQD (reference sequence). CDR3 size: 13 residues. DNA for the CDR3: TGCGCCAGCAGTGCGGGATACCAAGAGACCCAGTACTTC. It is translated as CASSAGYQETQYF.

The chain joins TRBV4-1 to TRBJ2-1; D is undetermined. From germline, CDR1 is MGHRA and CDR2 YSYEKL. The CDR3 runs 11 residues. With 1 base removed from V and 8 bases from J, the gap between germline ends came to 3 bases. This CDR3 reads CASSQGYEQFF. Written as DNA, the CDR3 is TGCGCCAGCAGCCAAGGTTATGAGCAGTTCTTC.

This clone appeared a few times. V is TRBV27 and J is TRBJ2-7; 9 nucleotides align to TRBD1. Germline lookup yields CDR1 MNHEY and CDR2 SMNVEV (reference sequence). V trimming: 5 bases; J trimming: 8 bases; junction bases outside the gene matches: 10. There are 14 residues in the CDR3. CDR3 sequence: CASSTGQGPTKQYF. In DNA, the CDR3 is TGTGCCAGCAGTACCGGACAGGGGCCTACGAAGCAGTACTTC.

The chain joins TRBV30 to TRBJ2-1; D remains unclear. Trimming left V 3 bases short and J 4 bases short, with 19 bases between. CDR1 is GTSNPN and CDR2 is SVGIG in the germline V gene (reference sequence). The CDR3 is made up of 16 amino acids. The CDR3 DNA reads as TGTGCCTGGAGGGGTCGGTCCCCCGTTTGGTACAATGAGCAGTTCTTC. Protein sequence: CAWRGRSPVWYNEQFF.

Of note for this clone: This same CDR3 is encoded by further DNA sequences in the sample. The rearrangement joins TRBV18 to TRBJ2-7; D perhaps matches TRBD1 (6 bases). From germline, CDR1 is KGHSH and CDR2 LQKENI. The length of the CDR3 is 13 residues. Trimming removed 3 bases at V and 2 bases at J, with 8 bases between. CDR3 nucleotide sequence: TGTGCCAGCTCACCCGGACAGCCCTACGAGCAGTACTTC. Translated, it gives CASSPGQPYEQYF.

This chain links TRBV19 with TRBJ1-5; D unresolved. The CDR3 has 16 residues. V dropped 1 base and J dropped 5 bases, with 15 bases sitting between them. Germline V CDR1 and CDR2: LNHDA, SQIVND (reference sequence). CDR3 sequence (DNA): TGTGCCAGTAGTATAGTGTACGCCCCAGGAGATCAGCCCCAGCATTTT. It specifies CASSIVYAPGDQPQHF. Combining the CDR3 with reference TRBV19 and TRBJ1-5 gives the whole variable domain DGGITQSPKYLFRKEGQNVTLSCEQNLNHDAMYWYRQDPGQGLRLIYYSQIVNDFQKGDIAEGYSVSREKKESFPLTVTSAQKNPTAFYLCASSIVYAPGDQPQHFGDGTRLSIL.

J is TRBJ1-1 and V is TRBV27, with 7 bases fitting TRBD1. Germline CDR1 reads MNHEY; CDR2 reads SMNVEV (reference sequence). The junction had 5 bases not matched to a gene; V was cut back by 1 base and J by 6 bases. The CDR3 sequence is 14 residues long. Here the CDR3 DNA reads TGTGCCAGCAGTTTATATGACAGGGCGGCTGAAGCTTTCTTT. Translation gives CASSLYDRAAEAFF.

This sequence joins TRBV6-1 and TRBJ2-7; 7 bases are shared with TRBD1. From germline, CDR1 is MNHNS and CDR2 SASEGT. The CDR3 totals 13 residues. The junction had 8 bases not matched to a gene; V was cut back by 7 bases and J by 5 bases. CDR3: CASISTGTDEQYF. As DNA, the CDR3 is TGTGCCAGCATTTCGACAGGGACAGACGAGCAGTACTTC.

CDR3 in amino acids: CASSEAGTDSLRKGYTF. The CDR3 region has the DNA TGTGCCAGCAGTGAAGCAGGGACAGACTCTTTAAGGAAGGGCTACACCTTC. The chain links TRBV2 to TRBJ1-2, with TRBD1 identical over 7 bases. Germline loops: CDR1 SNHLY, CDR2 FYNNEI. Trimming took 0 bases from V and 8 from J; bases not matched to a gene: 15. The length of the CDR3 is 17 residues.

This clone was recorded only once. The V call is TRBV5-1, the J call TRBJ2-3; D remains unclear. The CDR3 length is 14 residues. Trimming removed 4 bases from V and 0 bases from J, with 9 bases in between. Germline CDR1 is SGHRS and CDR2 is YFSETQ. The DNA for the CDR3 is TGCGCCAGCAGCCCACGCTCTAGCACAGATACGCAGTATTTT. This gives the protein CASSPRSSTDTQYF. The full variable domain, its missing parts supplied by reference TRBV5-1 and TRBJ2-3, is KAGVTQTPRYLIKTRGQQVTLSCSPISGHRSVSWYQQTPGQGLQFLFEYFSETQRNKGNFPGRFSGRQFSNSRSEMNVSTLELGDSALYLCASSPRSSTDTQYFGPGTRLTVL.

This rearrangement joins TRBV7-2 to TRBJ1-4; 9 bases are shared with TRBD1. The CDR3 has 17 residues. J gave up 0 bases and V 6 bases, and 8 bases lay outside the gene matches. Germline assignment: CDR1 SGHTA and CDR2 FQGNSA. This chain's CDR3 is CASRPGQGSATNEKLFF. The CDR3 coding sequence is TGTGCCAGCAGACCGGGACAGGGATCGGCAACTAATGAAAAACTGTTTTTT.

This chain connects TRBV30 to TRBJ2-5; the match to TRBD2 covers 13 bases. The germline V gene encodes CDR1 GTSNPN and CDR2 SVGIG (reference sequence). V shed 0 bases, J shed 1 base, and the junction held 5 bases outside the gene matches. CDR3 size: 17 residues. CDR3 DNA sequence: TGTGCCTGGAGTGTACTGCGGACTAGCGGGGGCCAAGAGACCCAGTACTTC. Encoded protein: CAWSVLRTSGGQETQYF. The variable domain in full, with the rest retrieved from reference TRBV30 and TRBJ2-5, is SQTIHQWPATLVQPVGSPLSLECTVEGTSNPNLYWYRQAAGRGLQLLFYSVGIGQISSEVPQNLSASRPQDRQFILSSKKLLLSDSGFYLCAWSVLRTSGGQETQYFGPGTRLLVL.

The V and J genes are TRBV9 and TRBJ1-4; TRBD1 might be the D (5 bases). The V and J ends lost 1 base and 6 bases respectively, with 10 bases between them. The CDR3 runs 14 residues. CDR1 SGDLS and CDR2 YYNGEE come from the germline V gene. Here the CDR3 reads CASSVLGADEKLFF. In DNA, the CDR3 is TGTGCCAGCAGCGTACTCGGGGCAGATGAAAAACTGTTTTTT.

The chain uses TRBV25-1 and TRBJ1-5; D is ambiguous. Looked up from germline, CDR1 is MGHDK and CDR2 is SYGVNS. V shed 1 base and J shed 3 bases, with 7 bases lying between them. This CDR3 contains 14 residues. The CDR3, as DNA: TGTGCCAGCAGTGAATCGGGTAACAATCAGCCCCAGCATTTT. It codes for CASSESGNNQPQHF.

The chain links TRBV18 to TRBJ1-6; D gene ambiguous. Germline values: CDR1 KGHSH, CDR2 LQKENI. The CDR3 sequence is 15 residues long. V lost 5 bases and J lost 0, with 8 bases in between. Here the CDR3 DNA reads TGTGCCAGCTCAGAGAGTACCTCCTATAATTCACCCCTCCACTTT. Its translation: CASSESTSYNSPLHF.

The V gene is TRBV7-9, the J gene TRBJ2-3; 9 bases align to TRBD1. The CDR3 covers 15 residues. Germline CDR1 is SEHNR and CDR2 is FQNEAQ (reference sequence). V trimming: 3 bases; J trimming: 3 bases; junction bases outside the gene matches: 4. CDR3 DNA: TGTGCCAGCAGCTTTGGGGACAGGGATACAGATACGCAGTATTTT. This sequence encodes CASSFGDRDTDTQYF.

V usage is TRBV11-2 and J usage is TRBJ1-2; 9 nucleotides line up with TRBD1. The CDR3 covers 14 residues. Germline loops: CDR1 SGHAT, CDR2 FQNNGV. Unmatched junction bases numbered 9, after V lost 5 bases and J lost 8 bases. Here the CDR3 reads CASSQSQGARGYTF. CDR3 coding DNA: TGTGCCAGCAGCCAATCACAGGGGGCGCGGGGCTACACCTTC. Together with reference TRBV11-2 and TRBJ1-2, the CDR3 gives the full variable domain: EAGVAQSPRYKIIEKRQSVAFWCNPISGHATLYWYQQILGQGPKLLIQFQNNGVVDDSQLPKDRFSAERLKGVDSTLKIQPAKLEDSAVYLCASSQSQGARGYTFGSGTRLTVV.

Comments on this clone: Other DNA sequences of this sample code for an identical CDR3. This chain connects TRBV7-9 to TRBJ2-6, with D unclear. The CDR3 spans 14 residues. V was shortened by 1 base and J by 3 bases, with 4 bases between the two germline ends. CDR1 is SEHNR, CDR2 FQNEAQ, per germline (reference sequence). The CDR3 loop reads CASSLVGGANVLTF. CDR3 bases: TGTGCCAGCAGCTTAGTGGGTGGGGCCAACGTCCTGACTTTC.

This chain joins TRBV29-1 and TRBJ2-5; D remains unclear. The V and J ends lost 8 bases and 7 bases respectively, with 17 bases between them. The V gene's germline CDR1 is SQVTM and CDR2 ANQGSEA. The CDR3 sequence is 12 residues long. The CDR3 DNA reads TGCAGCACAAGGACCATGCTCGGGACCCAGTACTTC. This sequence encodes CSTRTMLGTQYF.